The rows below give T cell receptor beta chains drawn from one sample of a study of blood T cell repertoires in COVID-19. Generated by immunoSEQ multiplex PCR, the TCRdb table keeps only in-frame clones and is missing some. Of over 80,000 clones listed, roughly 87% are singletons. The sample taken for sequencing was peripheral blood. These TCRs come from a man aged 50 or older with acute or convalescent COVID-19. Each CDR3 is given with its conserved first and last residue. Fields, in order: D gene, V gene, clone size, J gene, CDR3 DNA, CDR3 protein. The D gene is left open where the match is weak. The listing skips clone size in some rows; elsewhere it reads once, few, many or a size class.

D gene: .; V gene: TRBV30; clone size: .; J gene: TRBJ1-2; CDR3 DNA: TGTGCCTGGAGTCTTGATCATCAGGGGAAGGGCTACACCTTC; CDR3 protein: CAWSLDHQGKGYTF
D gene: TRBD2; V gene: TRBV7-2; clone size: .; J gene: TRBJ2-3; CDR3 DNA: TGTGCCAGCAGCGCGGGACTAATTACAGATACGCAGTATTTT; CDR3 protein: CASSAGLITDTQYF
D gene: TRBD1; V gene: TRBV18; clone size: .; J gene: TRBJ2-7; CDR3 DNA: TGTGCCAGCTCACTGGGACAGGGGGGAACCTACGAGCAGTACTTC; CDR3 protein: CASSLGQGGTYEQYF
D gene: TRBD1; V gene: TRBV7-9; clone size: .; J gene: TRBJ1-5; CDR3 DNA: TGTGCCAGCAGCGGACAGGCCCCCGGGCCCCAGCATTTT; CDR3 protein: CASSGQAPGPQHF
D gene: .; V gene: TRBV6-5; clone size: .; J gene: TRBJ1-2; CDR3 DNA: TGTGCCAGCGGCGAGTGGGGAGGCTATGGCTACACCTTC; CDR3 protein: CASGEWGGYGYTF
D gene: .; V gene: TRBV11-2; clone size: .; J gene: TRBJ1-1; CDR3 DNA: TGTGCCAGCAGCCCCGGGGACACCCGCGAAGCTTTCTTT; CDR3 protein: CASSPGDTREAFF
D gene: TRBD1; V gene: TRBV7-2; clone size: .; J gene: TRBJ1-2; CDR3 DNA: TGTGCCAGCAGCCCTAACGTAGGGACAGGGGGTATCTATGGCTACACCTTC; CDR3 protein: CASSPNVGTGGIYGYTF
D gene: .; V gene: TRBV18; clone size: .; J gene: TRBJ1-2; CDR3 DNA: TGTGCCAGCTCACTTGACATGGACAGAAGCTATGGCTACACCTTC; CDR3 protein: CASSLDMDRSYGYTF
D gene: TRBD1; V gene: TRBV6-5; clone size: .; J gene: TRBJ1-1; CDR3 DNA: TGTGCCAGCAGGGGGACAGGGAGGAACACTGAAGCTTTCTTT; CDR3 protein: CASRGTGRNTEAFF
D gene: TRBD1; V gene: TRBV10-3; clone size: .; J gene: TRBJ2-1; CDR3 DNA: TGTGCCATCGCCGGGACAGGGGTAAACAATGAGCAGTTCTTC; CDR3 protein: CAIAGTGVNNEQFF
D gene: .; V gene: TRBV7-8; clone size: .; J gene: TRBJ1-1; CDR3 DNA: TGTGCCAGCAGCTTAGGCCCCCTAGCGTTGAACACTGAAGCTTTCTTT; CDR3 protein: CASSLGPLALNTEAFF
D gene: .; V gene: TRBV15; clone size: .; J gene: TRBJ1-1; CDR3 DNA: TGTGCCACCAGCAGAGATTATGCAGGAGGTTTAGCGGGCACTGAAGCTTTCTTT; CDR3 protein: CATSRDYAGGLAGTEAFF
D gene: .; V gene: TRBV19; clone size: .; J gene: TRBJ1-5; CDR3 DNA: TGTGCCAGTAGTATAGGGGACACTAAAAATCAGCCCCAGCATTTT; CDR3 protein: CASSIGDTKNQPQHF
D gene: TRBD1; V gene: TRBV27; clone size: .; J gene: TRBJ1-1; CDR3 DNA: TGTGCCAGCAGTTTTTCCGGGACAGTGAACACTGAAGCTTTCTTT; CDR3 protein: CASSFSGTVNTEAFF
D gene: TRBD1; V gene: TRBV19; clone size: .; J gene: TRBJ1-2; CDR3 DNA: TGTGCCAGTAGTATAGGCATCCATCCCGGGACAGGTTATGGCTACACCTTC; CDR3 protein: CASSIGIHPGTGYGYTF
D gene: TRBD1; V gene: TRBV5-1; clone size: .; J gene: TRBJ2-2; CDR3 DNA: TGCGCCAGCAGTTCACAGGGGCTCGGTACCGGGGAGCTGTTTTTT; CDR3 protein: CASSSQGLGTGELFF
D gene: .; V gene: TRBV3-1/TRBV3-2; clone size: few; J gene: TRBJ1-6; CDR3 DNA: TGTGCCAGCAGCCCCAGTGATATAAGGGGAAATTCACCCCTCCACTTT; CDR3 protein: CASSPSDIRGNSPLHF
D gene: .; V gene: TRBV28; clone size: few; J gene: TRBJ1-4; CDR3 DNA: TGTGCCAGCAGCGTACTGGGGGCAAAACTGTTTTTT; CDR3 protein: CASSVLGAKLFF
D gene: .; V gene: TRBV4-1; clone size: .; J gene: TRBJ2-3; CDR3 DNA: TGCGCCAGCAGCCAGACACTAGGGGATACGCAGTATTTT; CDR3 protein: CASSQTLGDTQYF
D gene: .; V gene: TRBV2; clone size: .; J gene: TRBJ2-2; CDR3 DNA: TGTGCCAGCGGTCTAGTCGGGGAGCTGTTTTTT; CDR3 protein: CASGLVGELFF
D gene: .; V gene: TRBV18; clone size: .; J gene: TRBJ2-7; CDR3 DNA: TGTGCCAGTACTCGACAGGCCACCTACGAGCAGTACTTC; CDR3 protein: CASTRQATYEQYF
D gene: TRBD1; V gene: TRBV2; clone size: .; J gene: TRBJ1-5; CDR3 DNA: TGTGCCAGCAGTGAAAGACAGGGGGATCAGCCCCAGCATTTT; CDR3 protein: CASSERQGDQPQHF
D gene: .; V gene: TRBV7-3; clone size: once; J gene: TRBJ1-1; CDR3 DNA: TGTGCCAGCAGCCGGAGCGGGGGCGCAGGAACTGAAGCTTTCTTT; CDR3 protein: CASSRSGGAGTEAFF
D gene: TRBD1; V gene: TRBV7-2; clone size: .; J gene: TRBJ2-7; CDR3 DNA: TGTGCCAGCAGCTCCCCGACAGGGGGAACCTACGAGCAGTACTTC; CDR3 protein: CASSSPTGGTYEQYF
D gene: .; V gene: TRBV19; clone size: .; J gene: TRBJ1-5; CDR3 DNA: TGTGCCAGTAGTACTACGGGGGACTTTAGCAATCAGCCCCAGCATTTT; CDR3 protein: CASSTTGDFSNQPQHF
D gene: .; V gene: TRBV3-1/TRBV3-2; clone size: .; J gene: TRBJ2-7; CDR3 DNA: TGTGCCAGCAGCCAAGACGAGACAATCAGCAAACACTTC; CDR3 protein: CASSQDETISKHF
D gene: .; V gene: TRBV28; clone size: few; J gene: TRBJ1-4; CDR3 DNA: TGTGCCAGCAGGTTTGGAAACAGAGAGCTGTTTTTT; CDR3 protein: CASRFGNRELFF
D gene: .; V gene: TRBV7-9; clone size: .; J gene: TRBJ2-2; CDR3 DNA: TGTGCCAGCAGCTTAGACAGGTCGGACACCGGGGAGCTGTTTTTT; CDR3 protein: CASSLDRSDTGELFF
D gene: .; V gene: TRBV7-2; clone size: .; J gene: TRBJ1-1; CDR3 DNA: TGTGCCAGCAGCTTAGGATTACAGGGAAAGGCTGAAGCTTTCTTT; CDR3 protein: CASSLGLQGKAEAFF
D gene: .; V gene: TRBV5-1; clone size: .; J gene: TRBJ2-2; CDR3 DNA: TGCGCCAGCAGCTTGAGTTTCAGTCCGGGGGAGCTGTTTTTT; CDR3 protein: CASSLSFSPGELFF
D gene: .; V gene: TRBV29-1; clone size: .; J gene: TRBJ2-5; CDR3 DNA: TGCAGCGTGGTCAGGCAACAAGAGACCCAGTACTTC; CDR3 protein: CSVVRQQETQYF
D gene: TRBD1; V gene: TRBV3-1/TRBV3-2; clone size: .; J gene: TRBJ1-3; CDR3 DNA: TGTGCCAGCAGCTACGACAGGGCCCCTGGAAACACCATATATTTT; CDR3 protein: CASSYDRAPGNTIYF
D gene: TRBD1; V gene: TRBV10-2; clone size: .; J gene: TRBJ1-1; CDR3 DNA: TGCGCCAGCAGTGAAGACGGAACAGGGGTACATGATCGGGCTTTCTTT; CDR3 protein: CASSEDGTGVHDRAFF
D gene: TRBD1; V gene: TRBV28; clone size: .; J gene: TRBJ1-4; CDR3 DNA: TGTGCCAGCAGCCCCGGGACAGGGTTAGAAAAACTGTTTTTT; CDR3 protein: CASSPGTGLEKLFF
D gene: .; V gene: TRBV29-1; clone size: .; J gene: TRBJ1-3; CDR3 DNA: TGCAGCGTTGAAACAGGGCTGGGTGGAAACACCATATATTTT; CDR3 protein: CSVETGLGGNTIYF
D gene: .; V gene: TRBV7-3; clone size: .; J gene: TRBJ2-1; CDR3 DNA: TGTGCCAGCGCCCTGGGTGGGGCCCACAATGAGCAGTTCTTC; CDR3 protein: CASALGGAHNEQFF
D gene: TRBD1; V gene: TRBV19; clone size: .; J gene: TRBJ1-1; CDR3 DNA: TGTGCCAGTAGTCAGGGGGCCTACACTGAAGCTTTCTTT; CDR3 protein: CASSQGAYTEAFF
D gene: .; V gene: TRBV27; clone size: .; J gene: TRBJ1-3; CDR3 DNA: TGTGCCAGCAGTTGGGGAGGGGCCAGAAACACCATATATTTT; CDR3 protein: CASSWGGARNTIYF
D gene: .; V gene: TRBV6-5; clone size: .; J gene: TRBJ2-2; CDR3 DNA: TGTGCCAGCAGTTACTCGGTACAGTTAACCGGGGAGCTGTTTTTT; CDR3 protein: CASSYSVQLTGELFF
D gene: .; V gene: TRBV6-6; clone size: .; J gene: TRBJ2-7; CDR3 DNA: TGTGCCAGCAACCGACTCGAATTCGAGGAGCAGTACTTC; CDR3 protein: CASNRLEFEEQYF
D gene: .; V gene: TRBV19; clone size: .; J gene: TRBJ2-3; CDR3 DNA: TGTGCCAGTAGTATTACTACTAGCACAGATACGCAGTATTTT; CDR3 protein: CASSITTSTDTQYF
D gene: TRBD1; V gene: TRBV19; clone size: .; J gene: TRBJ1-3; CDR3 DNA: TGTGCCAGTAGTACTAGCTGGACAGGGGGAAACACCATATATTTT; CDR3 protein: CASSTSWTGGNTIYF
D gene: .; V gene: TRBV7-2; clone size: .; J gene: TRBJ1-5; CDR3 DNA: TGTGCCAGCAGCGCCCGGGACACGTTCAATCAGCCCCAGCATTTT; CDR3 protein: CASSARDTFNQPQHF
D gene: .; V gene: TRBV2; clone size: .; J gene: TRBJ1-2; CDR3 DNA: TGTGCCAGCAGTGTCGGACCCAGGGGCCATGGCTACACCTTC; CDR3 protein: CASSVGPRGHGYTF
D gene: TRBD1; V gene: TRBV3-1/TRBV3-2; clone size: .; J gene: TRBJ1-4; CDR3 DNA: TGTGCCAGCGGAAAAGGCTTCGGAGGGACAGCACATGAAAAACTGTTTTTT; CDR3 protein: CASGKGFGGTAHEKLFF
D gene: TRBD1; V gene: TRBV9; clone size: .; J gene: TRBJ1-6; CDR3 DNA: TGTGCCAGCAGTCAGGGGGCGGATAATTCACCCCTCCACTTT; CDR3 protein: CASSQGADNSPLHF
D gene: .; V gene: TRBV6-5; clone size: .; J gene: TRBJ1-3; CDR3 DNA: TGTGCCAGCAGTACGACAGGCTCTGGAAACACCATATATTTT; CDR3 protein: CASSTTGSGNTIYF
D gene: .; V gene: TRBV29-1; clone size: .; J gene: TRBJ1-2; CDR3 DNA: TGCAGCGTTTCAGGGGTTGAGAGTTACACCTTC; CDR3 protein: CSVSGVESYTF
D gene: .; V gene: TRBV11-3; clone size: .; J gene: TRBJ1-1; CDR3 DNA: TGTGCCAGCAGTCGCGGGGGGGATACTGAAGCTTTCTTT; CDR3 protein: CASSRGGDTEAFF
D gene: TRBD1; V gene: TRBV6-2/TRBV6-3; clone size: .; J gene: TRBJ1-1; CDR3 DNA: TGTGCCAGCAGTCCCCTAGTACAGGGGGATAGGAACACTGAAGCTTTCTTT; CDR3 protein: CASSPLVQGDRNTEAFF
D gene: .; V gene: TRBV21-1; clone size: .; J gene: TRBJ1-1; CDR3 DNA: TGTGCCAGCAGCACAGCAGGGGGCGCCTTGAAAAGGTTTTGGAACACTGAAGCTTTCTTT; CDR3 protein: CASSTAGGALKRFWNTEAFF
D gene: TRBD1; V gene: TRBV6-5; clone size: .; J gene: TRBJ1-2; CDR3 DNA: TGTGCCACGCAGCGCGGGACAGGCAACTATGGCTACACCTTC; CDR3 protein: CATQRGTGNYGYTF
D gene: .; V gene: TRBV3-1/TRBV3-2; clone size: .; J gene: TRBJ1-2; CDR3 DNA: TGTGCCAGCAGCCAAGGCCGGAGGGACTATGGCTACACCTTC; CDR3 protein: CASSQGRRDYGYTF
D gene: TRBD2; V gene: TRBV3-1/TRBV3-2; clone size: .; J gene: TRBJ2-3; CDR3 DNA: TGTGCCAGCAGCCAAGTACTAGCGGGGCGCACAGATACGCAGTATTTT; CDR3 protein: CASSQVLAGRTDTQYF
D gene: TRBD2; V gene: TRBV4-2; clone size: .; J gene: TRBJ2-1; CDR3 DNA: TGTGCCAGCAGCCAGGTTAGCGGGGCGAGTTACAATGAGCAGTTCTTC; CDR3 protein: CASSQVSGASYNEQFF
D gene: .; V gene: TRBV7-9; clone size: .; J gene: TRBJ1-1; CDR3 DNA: TGTGCCAGCAGCTCCCGCCTCGGGGGGCTCACTGAAGCTTTCTTT; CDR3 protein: CASSSRLGGLTEAFF